The 15 T cell receptor beta chains below were found in one sample sequenced in a study of T and B cells in COVID-19 patients. TRB was amplified from about 250-500 ng of blood genomic DNA. Multiplex PCR with BIOMED2 TRB-A/B primer pools amplified TRB rearrangements. TCRdb reprocessed the multiplex PCR reads with MiXCR, giving one entry per CDR3 protein. The data contain about 21,000 distinct CDR3 sequences, approximately 30% of them singletons. Sequencing was done on a sample of blood. Receptors were obtained from a human donor who had recovered from COVID-19.

The chain couples TRBV5-1 to TRBJ1-1; D remains unclear. V lost 0 bases, J lost 2 bases, and 8 bases lay in between. Germline lookup yields CDR1 SGHRS and CDR2 YFSETQ. CDR3 length: 14 residues. The CDR3 DNA follows: TGCGCCAGCAGCTTGGGTGGGTTTAACACTGAAGCTTTCTTT. As protein: CASSLGGFNTEAFF.

By share of the sample, this clonotype is medium-sized. The rearrangement links TRBV29-1 to TRBJ1-2, with unresolved D. Per germline, CDR1 SQVTM and CDR2 ANQGSEA. The V end lost 3 bases, the J end lost 5 bases, and 7 bases lay between the germline ends. The CDR3 runs 11 residues. The CDR3 sequence is CSVDRGYGYTF. The CDR3 DNA reads TGCAGCGTTGATCGAGGGTATGGCTACACCTTC.

On this clonotype itself: A read error is possible here, since a much larger clone lies one base away. This chain joins TRBV15 and TRBJ2-3; the D gene is possibly TRBD1 (5 bases). The CDR3 sequence is 17 residues long. With 1 base removed from V and 4 bases from J, the gap between germline ends came to 18 bases. Germline assignment: CDR1 LNHNV and CDR2 YYDKDF (reference sequence). CDR3: CATSRAGVGWGADTQYF. CDR3 in DNA: TGTGCCACCAGCAGAGCCGGAGTGGGTTGGGGCGCAGATACGCAGTATTTT. Filled out from reference TRBV15 and TRBJ2-3, the complete variable domain reads DAMVIQNPRYQVTQFGKPVTLSCSQTLNHNVMYWYQQKSSQAPKLLFHYYDKDFNNEADTPDNFQSRRPNTSFCFLDIRSPGLGDTAMYLCATSRAGVGWGADTQYFGPGTRLTVL.

This rearrangement joins TRBV19 to TRBJ1-1; 10 bases align to TRBD1. Losses at the gene ends were 10 bases for V and 0 bases for J; bases not matched to a gene: 8. The germline V gene has CDR1 LNHDA and CDR2 SQIVND (reference sequence). The CDR3 runs to 15 residues. Here the CDR3 reads CATGTGAVLNTEAFF. The DNA of the CDR3 is TGTGCCACTGGGACAGGGGCCGTGCTGAACACTGAAGCTTTCTTT.

The chain links TRBV11-3 to TRBJ2-3, with D tentatively TRBD1 or TRBD2 (6 bases each). CDR1 and CDR2 (germline): SGHNT, YENEEA. V was shortened by 5 bases and J by 1 base, with 16 bases between the two germline ends. This CDR3 has 16 amino acids. CDR3 protein: CASSRGGFWGTDTQYF. CDR3 DNA: TGTGCCAGCAGCCGAGGGGGGTTTTGGGGCACAGATACGCAGTATTTT.

There are a few counts of this clonotype. J is TRBJ2-2 and V is TRBV6-4; TRBD2 might be the D (5 bases). Germline V gene sequence: CDR1 MRHNA, CDR2 SNTAGT. The V gene lost 6 bases and the J gene lost 1 base, with 9 bases spanning the gap. The CDR3 spans 14 residues. CDR3 nucleotides: TGTGCCAGCAGAACCGCGGGGAACACCGGGGAGCTGTTTTTT. Amino acids: CASRTAGNTGELFF.

This clonotype was picked up a small number of times. This chain connects TRBV7-6 to TRBJ1-3, with unresolved D. Per the germline V gene, CDR1 is SGHVS and CDR2 is FNYEAQ. The CDR3 extends over 13 amino acids. The CDR3 loop is CASRASSGNTIYF. In DNA form, the CDR3 reads TGTGCGTCACGGGCTAGCTCTGGAAACACCATATATTTT.

By proportion, this clonotype is medium-sized (0.01 to 0.1%). The CDR3 region has the DNA TGTGCCAGCAGTGAAATGGTCTACGAGCAGTACTTC. Translating it yields CASSEMVYEQYF. The chain combines TRBV6-1 with TRBJ2-7; D remains ambiguous. The germline CDR1 and CDR2 sequences are MNHNS and SASEGT. Trimming took off 2 bases at V and 3 bases at J, with 5 bases between the two ends. The CDR3 has 12 amino acids.

This chain connects TRBV30 to TRBJ2-3, with TRBD2 identical over 13 bases. Per germline, CDR1 GTSNPN and CDR2 SVGIG (reference sequence). This CDR3 is 17 amino acids long. V trimming: 0 bases; J trimming: 7 bases; junction bases outside the gene matches: 10. DNA for the CDR3: TGTGCCTGGAGTGTCGGGACTAGCGGGGATTTCCCCTATACGCAGTATTTT. Protein product: CAWSVGTSGDFPYTQYF.

This clonotype was recorded at least ten times. The V call is TRBV19, the J call TRBJ1-1; no clear D gene. In germline, CDR1 is LNHDA, CDR2 SQIVND (reference sequence). The CDR3 has 13 amino acids. V lost 7 bases, J lost 4 bases, and 13 bases lay in between. The CDR3 bases are TGTGCCAGTAAAATGGGAGGGTTCACTGAAGCTTTCTTT. Its translation: CASKMGGFTEAFF.

This chain connects TRBV6-5 to TRBJ1-5; no clear D gene. Germline values: CDR1 MNHEY, CDR2 SVGAGI. V lost 5 bases and J lost 0, with 14 bases in between. This CDR3 has 16 amino acids. This chain's CDR3 is CASSPDNGNSNQPQHF. The DNA for the CDR3 is TGTGCCAGCAGTCCCGATAACGGAAATAGCAATCAGCCCCAGCATTTT.

This sequence joins TRBV7-6 and TRBJ1-2; tentative D call: TRBD1 (6 bases). Trimming stripped 2 bases from V and 2 bases from J, with 6 bases between. Germline loops: CDR1 SGHVS, CDR2 FNYEAQ. The CDR3 runs 13 residues. This chain's CDR3 is CASSLQGNYGYTF. CDR3 in DNA: TGTGCCAGCAGCTTACAGGGGAACTATGGCTACACCTTC.

Only a few counts were recorded for this clonotype. CDR3 sequence reads: CASSLAETQYF. CDR3 sequence (DNA): TGTGCCAGCAGTTTAGCGGAGACCCAGTACTTC. The J gene is TRBJ2-5, the V gene TRBV12-3 or TRBV12-4; D gene ambiguous. V lost 0 bases and J 5 bases, leaving 1 base between the germline ends. This CDR3 spans 11 amino acids.

In its sample, this clonotype was seen a few times. V is TRBV6-5 and J is TRBJ2-1; the match to TRBD1 covers 10 bases. J lost 4 bases, V lost 6 bases, and 6 bases had no gene match. There are 15 residues in the CDR3. CDR1 MNHEY and CDR2 SVGAGI come from the germline V gene. Written as DNA, the CDR3 is TGTGCCAGCAGACGACAGGGGGCGGGGTACAATGAGCAGTTCTTC. Encoded protein: CASRRQGAGYNEQFF.

In this sample, this clonotype turned up many times. The rearrangement joins TRBV6-5 to TRBJ2-1; D might be TRBD1 (6 bases). The CDR3 is 16 residues long. Trimming stripped 5 bases from V and 0 bases from J, with 14 bases between. CDR1 and CDR2 from the germline V gene are MNHEY and SVGAGI. The CDR3 DNA reads TGTGCCAGCAGTAGAGGACAGTTAAGCTCCTACAATGAGCAGTTCTTC. It is translated as CASSRGQLSSYNEQFF.